Listed below are T cell receptor beta chains from one sample, sequenced in a study of T cell repertoires in cytomegalovirus infection. Their specific antigens are unknown. TCRdb itself ran the reads through MiXCR, one entry per CDR3 protein. The sample includes 650,000 to 900,000 distinct CDR3 sequences, 25% to 30% of them seen just once. The specimen comprised cultured CD8+ T cells from PBMCs, sampled from culture after CMV antigen stimulation. The receptors were gathered from a human donor in good health (CMV status not recorded). Some clones in this sample may be carry-over from other donors' samples. The conserved cysteine and the conserved F or W are not part of the CDR3 here. Each record gives: V gene, clone size, CDR3 protein. Size is omitted from some rows. Given values are once, few, many or a class for expanded clones.

TRBV7-9 once ASRVDNNTKAF
TRBV19 NA ASSVTGVSESPLH
TRBV6-5 few ASSYSTTGGDGYT
TRBV12-3/TRBV12-4 many ASSPTRDR
TRBV29-1 NA SVEDDRIFGYEQY
TRBV12-3/TRBV12-4 few ASSLGADEQY
TRBV6-5 NA ASSYGNNQPQH
TRBV6-5 NA ASSLRDAVSGELF
TRBV7-9 many ASSLQGERSYGYT
TRBV6-8 NA ASSALSPMEVDRALNQPQH
TRBV28 NA ASGFHSGTWPGGETGELF
TRBV20-1 NA SAPEWGPTYEQY
TRBV7-9 many ASSYGGPEAF
TRBV9 NA ASSAFATNEKLF
TRBV2 NA ASTPLAEPYEQY